This T cell receptor (beta chain) was captured by sequencing in a study of shared clonotypes between healthy human individuals. Study background: CD4 naive and CD4 memory each took three plates per donor, while CD8 naive took two and CD8 memory one. Study observations and caveats: Expectations were that clonotype sharing among donors would be affected by sequencing depth. Approximately 4.9% of naive CD4 clonotypes were shared across a handful of donors.

Trimming shortened V by 1 base and J by 6 bases, and 5 bases separated the two germline ends. The CDR3 is made up of 12 amino acids. Germline-derived CDR1 and CDR2 are MNHEY and SMNVEV (reference sequence). Methods used by the authors: Filtering differed because ImmunoSEQ produced junction-only sequences that carried no quality scores. Assay: immunoSEQ multiplex PCR; the TCRdb copy retains only in-frame clones and omits some. The D gene and trimming were derived from the DNA, and the V and J assignments and clone size from that table. The sample contains over 750,000 clones, about 96% of which appear only once. Naive CD8 cells lacked CD45RO and underwent positive selection for CCR7, leaving out terminally differentiated effector memory CD45RA+ cells. With respect to this clone: Its target is not known. Different DNA sequences within this sample yield the same CDR3.

The chain has TRBV27 and TRBJ2-3, with D hard to call. This TCR came from a man younger than 40 in good health. Material for sequencing was naive CD8+ T cells sorted from blood. CDR3 DNA sequence: TGTGCCAGCAGTTTATTAGAGGATACGCAGTATTTT. Translation: CASSLLEDTQYF.